The 3 T cell receptor beta chains below come from one sample, sequenced in a study of CD8 T cells in ankylosing spondylitis. Findings and limits, study-wide: There was a TCR beta motif, made of fewer than 10 highly homologous variants, that appeared characteristic of ankylosing spondylitis blood.

TCRdb reprocessed the 5' RACE reads via MiXCR and lists one record per CDR3 protein. The sample has about 840,000 distinct CDR3 sequences; roughly 12% are singletons. Which antigens these TCRs recognize remains unknown. Sequenced: blood, either unsorted or a sorted T cell fraction (not recorded which). These receptors all stem from a male donor with ankylosing spondylitis.

V is TRBV6-5 and J is TRBJ1-2; 8 bases agree with TRBD1. CDR1 and CDR2 (germline): MNHEY, SVGAGI. V trimming: 1 base; J trimming: 8 bases; junction bases outside the gene matches: 12. This CDR3 spans 16 amino acids. CDR3 protein: CASSYLSSQGDRGYTF. CDR3 DNA: TGTGCCAGCAGTTACTTAAGCTCACAGGGGGATAGAGGCTACACCTTC.

The gene calls are TRBV12-3 or TRBV12-4 and TRBJ1-2, with D possibly matching TRBD1 (6 bases). V lost 2 bases and J 7 bases, leaving 14 bases between the germline ends. The CDR3 has 14 residues. In DNA, the CDR3 is TGTGCCAGCAGTTTATACCAGGGGACGGCTGGCTACACCTTC. Its translation is CASSLYQGTAGYTF.

This clonotype was seen at least ten times. The chain couples TRBV5-1 to TRBJ2-1; the D call may be TRBD1 or TRBD2 (5 bases each). V lost 4 bases and J lost 4, with 15 bases in between. Germline CDR1 and CDR2: SGHRS and YFSETQ. The CDR3 runs to 15 residues. The CDR3 here is CASSPGPEIYNEQFF. CDR3 DNA sequence: TGCGCCAGCAGCCCGGGACCCGAGATATACAATGAGCAGTTCTTC.